The entry below gives a single T cell receptor beta chain sequence along with its context. As processed by the authors: Reference gene primer amplification gave nucleated cell count estimates. The method was immunoSEQ multiplex PCR; TCRdb's version includes in-frame clones alone and lacks a portion of them. That table gives V, J and clone size, and the DNA gave D and trimming. This sample has some 250,000 clones, with about 86% found just once. The data were obtained in a study of blood T cell repertoires in COVID-19. Study summary: Samples came from the United States, Italy and Spain, spanning acute and convalescent COVID-19. T cells, B-cell-depleted T cells, or PBMCs supplied cDNA or gDNA.

The CDR3 covers 15 residues. Germline values: CDR1 MRHNA, CDR2 SNTAGT. V dropped 6 bases and J dropped 8; count of bases not matched to a gene: 7. Sequenced material: peripheral blood. This TCR derives from a woman between 25 and 40 years old who had recovered from COVID-19. The J gene is TRBJ2-1, the V gene TRBV6-4, with 13 bases fitting TRBD2. The CDR3 DNA sequence: TGTGCCAGCAGCCGACTAGCGGGGGGTTTGGATGAGCAGTTCTTC. It is translated as CASSRLAGGLDEQFF.